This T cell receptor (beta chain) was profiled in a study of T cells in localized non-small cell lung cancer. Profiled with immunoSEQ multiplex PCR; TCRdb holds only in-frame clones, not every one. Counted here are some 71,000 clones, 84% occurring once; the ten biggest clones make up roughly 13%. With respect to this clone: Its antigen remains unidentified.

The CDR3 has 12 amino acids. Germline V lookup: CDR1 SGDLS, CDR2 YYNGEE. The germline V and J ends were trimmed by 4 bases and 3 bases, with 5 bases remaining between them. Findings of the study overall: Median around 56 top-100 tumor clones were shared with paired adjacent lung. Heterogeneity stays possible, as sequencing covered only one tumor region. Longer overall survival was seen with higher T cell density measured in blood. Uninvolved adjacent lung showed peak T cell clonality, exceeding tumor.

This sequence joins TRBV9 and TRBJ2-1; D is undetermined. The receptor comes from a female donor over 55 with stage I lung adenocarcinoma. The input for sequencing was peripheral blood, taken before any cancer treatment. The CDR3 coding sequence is TGTGCCAGCAGCTCCATCTACAATGAGCAGTTCTTC. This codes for CASSSIYNEQFF.